A few counts support the clone carrying this T cell receptor (beta chain). What it recognizes is unknown. Assay used: immunoSEQ multiplex PCR; TCRdb lists only in-frame clones, some missing. The sample consists of more than 20,000 clones, 55% to 80% of them appearing once. The CDR3 covers 14 residues. V lost 7 bases to trimming and J lost 5 bases, with 14 bases between them. Per germline, CDR1 LNHDA and CDR2 SQIVND (reference sequence). The sample belongs to a study of CD4 T cells in relation to SARS-CoV-2 and coronaviruses. Across the study: Controls used an HIV-1 Nef peptide pool or no peptide. The HLA restriction of the shared crossreactive spike epitopes was mapped.

The unexposed donors gave CD4+ T cells in about 2010-2019, prior to COVID-19. Isolation of CD4+ T cells took place after less than twelve days in culture. Cultures received half-medium IL-2 refreshes on days 3 and 7. Whole-study results and caveats: In around two thirds of donors, memory CD4+ clonotypes crossrecognized SARS-CoV-2 and at least one common cold coronavirus spike.

V and J are TRBV19 and TRBJ2-2; TRBD2 is a possible D gene (5 bases). The TCR comes from a human donor in good health. The sample was CD4+ T cells from PBMCs, cultured in vitro. CDR3 residues: CASMGSRGTGELFF. The CDR3 nucleotides read TGTGCCAGTATGGGGTCCCGAGGGACCGGGGAGCTGTTTTTT.